A selection of T cell receptor beta chains follows, all from one sample in a study of cytomegalovirus exposure and HLA in healthy donors. Method: immunoSEQ multiplex PCR; TCRdb's copy keeps in-frame clones and lacks some. This table holds 180,000 or so clones, around four fifths found once. What was sequenced was PBMCs. These TCRs come from a woman aged 50 to 65 in good health and CMV-seropositive. CDR3s include the opening cysteine and the closing phenylalanine or tryptophan. D genes are given only for firm matches. Size values are once, few and many counts, or a class for expanded clones, and some rows have none.

D gene	V gene	J gene	clone size	CDR3 protein	CDR3 DNA
-	TRBV4-1	TRBJ2-3	-	CASSSPRVDTQYF	TGCGCCAGCAGCTCGCCACGGGTGGATACGCAGTATTTT
TRBD2	TRBV19	TRBJ2-7	once	CASSTWGGESPYEQYF	TGTGCCAGTAGTACCTGGGGGGGTGAGTCCCCCTACGAGCAGTACTTC
TRBD1	TRBV6-1	TRBJ2-3	-	CASSVGQGGDTQYF	TGTGCCAGCAGTGTAGGACAGGGGGGTGATACGCAGTATTTT
-	TRBV9	TRBJ1-3	-	CASSVARPGNTIYF	TGTGCCAGCAGCGTTGCTCGTCCCGGGAACACCATATATTTT
TRBD1	TRBV6-1	TRBJ1-2	-	CASGGGQGSIYGYTF	TGTGCCAGCGGGGGGGGACAGGGATCGATCTATGGCTACACCTTC
TRBD2	TRBV28	TRBJ2-7	-	CASSLPTSGRGSYEQYF	TGTGCCAGCAGTCTTCCTACTAGCGGGAGGGGGTCCTACGAGCAGTACTTC
-	TRBV25-1	TRBJ2-7	few	CASSGGPRGQYF	TGTGCCAGCAGTGGCGGGCCTCGAGGGCAGTACTTC
-	TRBV27	TRBJ1-1	-	CASRLTGTLNTEAFF	TGTGCCAGCAGGTTGACAGGAACCCTGAACACTGAAGCTTTCTTT
-	TRBV2	TRBJ2-5	-	CASSGTARETQYF	TGTGCCAGCAGTGGTACAGCTCGAGAGACCCAGTACTTC
-	TRBV5-8	TRBJ1-1	-	CASTTGLMNTEAFF	TGTGCCAGCACCACCGGACTGATGAACACTGAAGCTTTCTTT
-	TRBV30	TRBJ2-5	few	CAWGGATTRETQYF	TGTGCCTGGGGGGGGGCTACCACCAGAGAGACCCAGTACTTC
TRBD1	TRBV19	TRBJ1-6	-	CASNGAYRGNSPLHF	TGTGCCAGTAATGGGGCATACAGGGGTAATTCACCCCTCCACTTT
-	TRBV20-1	TRBJ2-1	-	CSALADIEQFF	TGCAGTGCCCTAGCAGACATTGAGCAGTTCTTC
-	TRBV9	TRBJ2-6	-	CASSPQTLGANGLTF	TGTGCCAGCAGCCCCCAGACTCTTGGGGCCAACGGCCTGACTTTC
TRBD1	TRBV7-2	TRBJ2-5	-	CASSSGTRGSFETQYF	TGTGCCAGCAGCTCGGGTACCAGGGGGTCTTTCGAGACCCAGTACTTC
-	TRBV10-3	TRBJ2-5	-	CATAPVSEETQYF	TGTGCCACCGCCCCCGTGTCGGAAGAGACCCAGTACTTC
TRBD1	TRBV7-2	TRBJ1-2	-	CASSLVTGGGYGYTF	TGTGCCAGCAGCTTAGTCACAGGGGGAGGGTATGGCTACACCTTC
TRBD2	TRBV5-1	TRBJ2-3	few	CASSPRRGAGLSDTQYF	TGCGCCAGCTCCCCTCGGCGGGGGGCGGGATTATCGGATACGCAGTATTTT
TRBD2	TRBV30	TRBJ2-1	-	CAWSVIGAGVPYNEQFF	TGTGCCTGGAGTGTAATTGGAGCGGGAGTCCCCTACAATGAGCAGTTCTTC
TRBD2	TRBV5-6	TRBJ2-3	once	CASSRGTSGGLTDTQYF	TGTGCCAGCAGCAGAGGGACTAGCGGGGGGTTGACAGATACGCAGTATTTT
TRBD2	TRBV4-1	TRBJ2-3	few	CASSQLAGSTDTQYF	TGCGCCAGCAGCCAATTAGCGGGGAGCACAGATACGCAGTATTTT
-	TRBV11-2	TRBJ2-7	-	CASSLVTGPYEQYF	TGTGCCAGCAGCTTAGTTACAGGCCCCTACGAGCAGTACTTC
-	TRBV6-5	TRBJ2-5	-	CASSYSKVQQETQYF	TGTGCCAGCAGTTACTCGAAGGTACAGCAAGAGACCCAGTACTTC
-	TRBV29-1	TRBJ2-7	-	CSVTRIGTYEQYF	TGCAGCGTAACTAGAATTGGTACCTACGAGCAGTACTTC
-	TRBV18	TRBJ1-5	-	CASSDSDQPQHF	TGTGCCAGCTCAGACAGCGATCAGCCCCAGCATTTT
TRBD1	TRBV2	TRBJ1-1	-	CASSPGTGAFMNTEAFF	TGTGCCAGCAGCCCTGGGACAGGGGCCTTCATGAACACTGAAGCTTTCTTT
-	TRBV28	TRBJ2-3	-	CASSLSGGLPGVTDTQYF	TGTGCCAGCAGTTTATCTGGCGGCCTACCAGGGGTTACAGATACGCAGTATTTT
TRBD2	TRBV6-9	TRBJ2-7	-	CASSYWVSGRAERLEQYF	TGTGCCAGCAGTTATTGGGTTAGCGGGAGGGCCGAGCGTCTCGAGCAGTACTTC
-	TRBV28	TRBJ1-1	-	CASSYNPRTEAFF	TGTGCCAGCAGTTATAACCCTAGAACTGAAGCTTTCTTT
-	TRBV29-1	TRBJ2-1	-	CSVAGSTNEQFF	TGCAGCGTTGCGGGGTCAACCAATGAGCAGTTCTTC
TRBD1	TRBV11-2	TRBJ2-7	-	CASSITLDRVYEQYF	TGTGCCAGCAGTATCACCCTCGACAGGGTCTACGAGCAGTACTTC
-	TRBV5-1	TRBJ2-7	once	CASSQDTNSYEQYF	TGCGCCAGCAGCCAGGACACGAACTCCTACGAGCAGTACTTC
-	TRBV19	TRBJ2-3	-	CASRPRGDTDTQYF	TGTGCCAGTAGACCTCGGGGAGACACAGATACGCAGTATTTT
TRBD1	TRBV5-1	TRBJ1-2	few	CASSRGQGIYGYTF	TGCGCCAGCAGCCGAGGACAGGGGATCTATGGCTACACCTTC
TRBD2	TRBV10-2	TRBJ2-1	-	CASSDTRSGLAIMSSYNEQFF	TGCGCCAGCAGCGATACGCGGTCCGGACTAGCGATTATGAGCTCCTACAATGAGCAGTTCTTC
-	TRBV5-4	TRBJ2-3	-	CASSWAAQGKDTQYF	TGTGCCAGCAGCTGGGCGGCCCAGGGGAAAGATACGCAGTATTTT
-	TRBV6-5	TRBJ1-2	-	CASSAERTINYGYTF	TGTGCCAGCAGTGCCGAACGGACAATTAACTATGGCTACACCTTC
-	TRBV5-1	TRBJ2-2	-	CASSFEGVTNTGELFF	TGCGCCAGCAGTTTTGAAGGGGTGACAAACACCGGGGAGCTGTTTTTT
TRBD2	TRBV5-1	TRBJ2-1	-	CASSRGGSSYNEQFF	TGCGCCAGCAGCCGCGGGGGGAGCTCCTACAATGAGCAGTTCTTC
TRBD2	TRBV5-4	TRBJ2-3	-	CASSSLAGGPPDTQYF	TGTGCCAGCAGCTCATTAGCGGGGGGGCCGCCAGATACGCAGTATTTT
TRBD1	TRBV28	TRBJ1-1	-	CASSLIPGTGGVEAFF	TGTGCCAGCAGCCTTATTCCCGGGACAGGGGGCGTTGAAGCTTTCTTT
-	TRBV6-5	TRBJ1-5	-	CASSRQSNQPQHF	TGTGCCAGCAGCCGACAGAGCAATCAGCCCCAGCATTTT
-	TRBV11-2	TRBJ2-1	-	CASSSLTGRIGEQFF	TGTGCCAGCAGCTCGTTGACAGGGAGGATAGGTGAGCAGTTCTTC
TRBD2	TRBV5-4	TRBJ2-1	few	CASSGNRETSGGVRFF	TGTGCCAGCAGCGGGAACAGGGAAACTAGCGGGGGGGTCCGGTTCTTC
-	TRBV10-2	TRBJ1-2	-	CASSSGEGHYGYTF	TGCGCCAGCAGTTCAGGGGAGGGCCACTATGGCTACACCTTC
TRBD2	TRBV13	TRBJ2-1	-	CASSLGGRASHNEQFF	TGTGCCAGCAGCTTGGGCGGGAGGGCCTCTCACAATGAGCAGTTCTTC
TRBD1	TRBV5-1	TRBJ2-7	-	CASSSATGAYEQYF	TGCGCCAGCAGCTCCGCCACAGGGGCCTACGAGCAGTACTTC
-	TRBV6-5	TRBJ2-1	-	CASRGAGPTSNEQFF	TGTGCCAGCAGGGGTGCGGGACCTACCTCCAATGAGCAGTTCTTC
-	TRBV2	TRBJ2-7	-	CASSVTQNDLPYEQYF	TGTGCCAGCAGTGTCACACAGAATGATCTACCCTACGAGCAGTACTTC
-	TRBV21-1	TRBJ2-1	-	CASSKDGQGADEQFF	TGTGCCAGCAGCAAAGATGGACAGGGGGCCGATGAGCAGTTCTTC
-	TRBV5-1	TRBJ2-2	few	CASSPKTRQVVNTGELFF	TGCGCCAGCAGCCCTAAAACAAGACAGGTCGTGAACACCGGGGAGCTGTTTTTT
-	TRBV19	TRBJ2-7	once	CASSTQDSLEQYF	TGTGCCAGTAGTACCCAGGACAGTCTAGAGCAGTACTTC
TRBD2	TRBV10-3	TRBJ2-7	-	CAISGTSGSYEQYF	TGTGCCATCAGTGGGACTAGCGGGAGCTACGAGCAGTACTTC
TRBD2	TRBV4-1	TRBJ2-3	-	CASSPGLRGGSDTQYF	TGCGCCAGCAGCCCTGGACTCCGGGGGGGGTCAGATACGCAGTATTTT